Below, 2 T cell receptor beta chains from the same sample are listed, as sequenced in a study of CD8 T cells in Susac syndrome. cDNA came from around 0.5 to 1 ug RNA primed by random hexamers. MiXCR, applied by TCRdb to the immunoSEQ multiplex PCR reads, yields one record per CDR3 protein. The sample carries some 120,000 distinct CDR3 sequences, around 94% recorded once. The specimen sequenced was CD4+ T cells from PBMCs. The receptors originated from a human donor with multiple sclerosis.

The gene calls are TRBV29-1 and TRBJ1-2; D unresolved. Germline V gene sequence: CDR1 SQVTM, CDR2 ANQGSEA. The CDR3 is 11 residues long. Trimming shortened V by 3 bases and J by 4 bases, and 6 bases separated the two germline ends. The DNA of the CDR3 is TGCAGCGTTGAGACGGGCTATGGCTACACCTTC. Translated, it gives CSVETGYGYTF.

This chain links TRBV30 with TRBJ2-3; D remains ambiguous. CDR3 length: 15 residues. The V end lost 2 bases, the J end lost 2 bases, and 14 bases lay between the germline ends. CDR1 GTSNPN and CDR2 SVGIG come from the germline V gene (reference sequence). CDR3 amino acids: CAWSTPAWPTDTQYF. Here the CDR3 DNA reads TGTGCCTGGAGTACTCCGGCCTGGCCCACAGATACGCAGTATTTT.